The 21 T cell receptor beta chains below come from one sample, sequenced in a study of control samples from healthy donors and cancer patients. This table comes from immunoSEQ multiplex PCR, and its TCRdb copy is limited to in-frame clones, with some not included. In the table there are about 150,000 clones, about 91% of which are singletons. The source material was blood. Receptors originate from a woman between 35 and 50 years old in good health.

This clone was observed a single time. The rearrangement uses TRBV5-8 and TRBJ2-6; D is uncertain. Germline CDR1 is SGHTS and CDR2 is YDEGEE. The CDR3 contains 15 residues. Trimming stripped 4 bases from V and 0 bases from J, with 8 bases between. CDR3 in amino acids: CASSAGNSGANVLTF. CDR3 nucleotides: TGTGCCAGCAGCGCTGGGAACTCTGGGGCCAACGTCCTGACTTTC.

This clone was seen more than once but under ten times. The V and J genes are TRBV18 and TRBJ1-6, with no clear D. V lost 2 bases to trimming and J lost 5 bases, with 13 bases between them. Germline lookup yields CDR1 KGHSH and CDR2 LQKENI. The length of the CDR3 is 16 residues. This CDR3 is CASSPNLPDNNSPLHF. The CDR3 coding sequence is TGTGCCAGCTCACCAAATCTACCTGACAATAATTCACCCCTCCACTTT.

The count of this clone is one. The rearrangement links TRBV10-3 to TRBJ1-1, with a possible D match to TRBD1 (6 bases). Germline CDR1 reads ENHRY; CDR2 reads SYGVKD. V was pared by 5 bases and J by 0 bases, with 10 bases between. The CDR3 contains 14 residues. In DNA form, the CDR3 reads TGTGCCATCAGTTCGACAGGATTGAACACTGAAGCTTTCTTT. Protein product: CAISSTGLNTEAFF.

About this clone: Other DNA sequences within the sample encode an identical CDR3. The V call is TRBV9, the J call TRBJ2-1; D remains ambiguous. The CDR3 contains 14 residues. Trimming left V 2 bases short and J 0 bases short, with 6 bases between. Germline V lookup: CDR1 SGDLS, CDR2 YYNGEE. This CDR3 is CASSVTSSYNEQFF. The CDR3 DNA sequence: TGTGCCAGCAGCGTTACGAGCTCCTACAATGAGCAGTTCTTC.

The chain links TRBV5-1 to TRBJ2-7; 8 bases are a match to TRBD1. This CDR3 is 17 amino acids long. Trimming at V came to 1 base and at J to 2 bases, leaving 11 bases not matched to a gene. Germline assignment: CDR1 SGHRS and CDR2 YFSETQ. The CDR3 DNA reads TGCGCCAGCAGCTTGTGGGTCTCGGGACAGGAAACCTACGAGCAGTACTTC. This encodes CASSLWVSGQETYEQYF.

The chain employs TRBV7-2 and TRBJ1-6, with 8 nucleotides matching TRBD1. V dropped 6 bases and J dropped 5; count of bases not matched to a gene: 3. Germline CDR1 reads SGHTA; CDR2 reads FQGNSA. CDR3 length equals 14 residues. CDR3: CASRDRDHNSPLHF. CDR3 in DNA: TGTGCCAGCAGGGACAGGGATCATAATTCACCCCTCCACTTT.

The chain uses TRBV18 and TRBJ2-3; 9 bases are shared with TRBD1. Losses at the gene ends were 3 bases for V and 2 bases for J; bases not matched to a gene: 3. Germline CDR1 reads KGHSH; CDR2 reads LQKENI. This CDR3 contains 15 residues. The CDR3 is CASSPGQGFTDTQYF. The CDR3 region has the DNA TGTGCCAGCTCACCGGGACAGGGCTTCACAGATACGCAGTATTTT.

V is TRBV27 and J is TRBJ1-2; perhaps TRBD1 as D (6 bases). CDR1 is MNHEY and CDR2 is SMNVEV in the germline V gene (reference sequence). V was cut by 5 bases and J by 8 bases, with 21 bases left in between. The CDR3 has 15 residues. In DNA, the CDR3 is TGTGCCAGCAGTCCCCGGGACACCGCGTATGAGGGCTACACCTTC. Residues: CASSPRDTAYEGYTF.

V is TRBV7-2 and J is TRBJ1-2, with 9 bases identical to TRBD1. In germline, CDR1 is SGHTA, CDR2 FQGNSA. The trim removed 5 bases at V and 0 bases at J, leaving 7 bases unmatched. This CDR3 contains 16 residues. As DNA, the CDR3 is TGTGCCAGCAGCCAAGACGGACAGGGGACTAACTATGGCTACACCTTC. It encodes CASSQDGQGTNYGYTF.

This clone was observed a handful of times. This sequence joins TRBV27 and TRBJ2-7; no definite D call. The CDR3 is 11 residues long. V lost 6 bases, J lost 6 bases, and 9 bases lay in between. CDR1 is MNHEY and CDR2 is SMNVEV in the germline V gene (reference sequence). CDR3 sequence (DNA): TGTGCCAGCAGCTTTCTAAGCGAGCAGTACTTC. Amino acids: CASSFLSEQYF.

This clone is labeled as medium-sized. V is TRBV5-1 and J is TRBJ1-2, with a tentative D call TRBD1 (5 bases). This CDR3 region has 14 residues. Germline V CDR1 and CDR2: SGHRS, YFSETQ. Trimming removed 4 bases from V and 5 bases from J, with 15 bases in between. The CDR3, as DNA: TGCGCCAGCAGCCGAGGGGAAATGGGGTATGGCTACACCTTC. Translated, it gives CASSRGEMGYGYTF.

The rearrangement joins TRBV7-8 to TRBJ1-5; TRBD1 might be the D (5 bases). This CDR3 spans 16 amino acids. V shed 3 bases and J shed 7 bases, with 19 bases lying between them. Germline values: CDR1 SGHVS, CDR2 FQNEAQ. In DNA, the CDR3 is TGTGCCAGCAGCTTGTCTGGGGGGACCTTAAGACAGCCCCAGCATTTT. It codes for CASSLSGGTLRQPQHF.

The chain couples TRBV6-5 to TRBJ2-3, with D tentatively TRBD1 (6 bases). The CDR3 sequence is 14 residues long. Germline CDR1 reads MNHEY; CDR2 reads SVGAGI. Trimming took 3 bases from V and 7 from J, leaving 14 bases between them. The CDR3: CASSYGRGGYTQYF. The DNA for the CDR3 is TGTGCCAGCAGTTATGGCAGGGGCGGTTATACGCAGTATTTT.

The chain carries TRBV5-1 and TRBJ1-1; D remains unclear. Germline CDR1 is SGHRS and CDR2 is YFSETQ. CDR3 size: 11 residues. Between the trimmed V and J ends, which lost 0 bases and 3 bases, there was a span of 0 bases. The CDR3 loop is CASSLDTEAFF. The CDR3 DNA reads TGCGCCAGCAGCTTGGACACTGAAGCTTTCTTT.

The V gene is TRBV9, the J gene TRBJ1-5, with D possibly being TRBD1 (6 bases). Germline V lookup: CDR1 SGDLS, CDR2 YYNGEE. The CDR3 spans 13 residues. The V and J ends lost 2 bases and 7 bases respectively, with 10 bases between them. CDR3 DNA sequence: TGTGCCAGCAGCGTGGGGGGGCGGCAGCCCCAGCATTTT. Amino acid sequence: CASSVGGRQPQHF.

V is TRBV5-5 and J is TRBJ2-6; possible D gene TRBD1, 6 bases. V dropped 2 bases and J dropped 0 bases, with 12 bases sitting between them. The CDR3 loop spans 17 amino acids. Germline assignment: CDR1 SGHKS and CDR2 YYEKEE (reference sequence). The CDR3 spells CASSFTGSLSGANVLTF. The CDR3 nucleotides read TGTGCCAGCAGCTTTACAGGGTCCCTCTCTGGGGCCAACGTCCTGACTTTC.

The V and J genes are TRBV3-1 (or the pseudogene TRBV3-2) and TRBJ2-7; maybe TRBD1 (6 bases). The CDR3 is 16 amino acids. The ends were cut back, 1 base at V and 2 bases at J, with 15 bases in the middle. Germline V gene sequence: CDR1 LGHDT, CDR2 YNNKEL (reference sequence). CDR3 bases: TGTGCCAGCAGCCAAGCCGTTACAGGGCGAACCTACGAGCAGTACTTC. Protein: CASSQAVTGRTYEQYF.

The CDR3 protein is CATRGGRHNEQFF. The CDR3 DNA reads TGTGCCACGCGGGGGGGCCGACACAATGAGCAGTTCTTC. The rearrangement joins TRBV6-5 to TRBJ2-1, with 9 bases lining up with TRBD2. The J segment lost 5 bases and the V segment lost 10 bases, leaving 6 bases of the junction unmatched. Germline V gene data show CDR1 as MNHEY and CDR2 as SVGAGI. The CDR3 length is 13 residues.

V and J are TRBV2 and TRBJ2-1; 8 bases fit TRBD2. Trimming at V came to 11 bases and at J to 5 bases, leaving 14 bases not matched to a gene. Germline loops: CDR1 SNHLY, CDR2 FYNNEI. The CDR3 extends over 15 amino acids. In DNA form, the CDR3 reads TGTGCCCGGAGGGGGTGGAGCGGGGGTAACAATGAGCAGTTCTTC. Its protein product is CARRGWSGGNNEQFF.

The CDR3 region has the DNA TGTGCCAGCAGCGTACGGGGGCGGGAGGAGACCCAGTACTTC. Its translation: CASSVRGREETQYF. The V gene is TRBV11-2, the J gene TRBJ2-5; tentative D call: TRBD2 (7 bases). The CDR3 has 14 amino acids. V lost 5 bases to trimming and J lost 5 bases, with 15 bases between them. The germline CDR1 and CDR2 sequences are SGHAT and FQNNGV.

The chain joins TRBV12-3 or TRBV12-4 to TRBJ1-1, with D possibly matching TRBD1 (6 bases). Trimming shortened V by 6 bases and J by 7 bases, and 9 bases separated the two germline ends. This CDR3 is built from 11 residues. CDR3 coding DNA: TGTGCCAGCAGCGGGGGCGGTGAAGCTTTCTTT. The encoded protein is CASSGGGEAFF.